A single sample is the source of the 23 T cell receptor beta chains below, sequenced in a study of CD8 T cells in Susac syndrome (dated by TCRdb to the late 2010s). The library relied on the immunoSEQ multiplex PCR assay. RNA was extracted with the RNeasy kit and 0.5 to 1 ug was reverse transcribed using random hexamers. The public reads were run again by TCRdb, first through fastp at Q25 and then through MiXCR, and only productive beta chains were kept. Every CDR3 protein is listed once, alongside the most common genes and DNA of its rows. The sample profile shows under 200,000 distinct CDR3 sequences; roughly nine tenths of them were found once. In total, the top ten clones hold about 0.1% of the sample. The specimen sequenced was CD4+ T cells from PBMCs. Receptors originate from a human donor with Susac syndrome.

The rearrangement links TRBV7-9 to TRBJ2-2, with unresolved D. Looked up from germline, CDR1 is SEHNR and CDR2 is FQNEAQ (reference sequence). With 0 bases removed from V and 4 bases from J, the gap between germline ends came to 6 bases. This CDR3 region has 14 residues. The CDR3 nucleotides are TGTGCCAGCAGCTTAGCGCATAGCACCGGGGAGCTGTTTTTT. Translation gives CASSLAHSTGELFF.

The rearrangement joins TRBV19 to TRBJ2-3; D is unresolved. Trimming took 0 bases from V and 2 from J, leaving 9 bases between them. The CDR3 length is 15 residues. The germline V gene has CDR1 LNHDA and CDR2 SQIVND (reference sequence). The CDR3 spells CASSIENTNTDTQYF. CDR3 nucleotides: TGTGCCAGTAGTATAGAAAATACAAACACAGATACGCAGTATTTT.

The rearrangement uses TRBV7-2 and TRBJ2-3, with 11 bases that match TRBD1. The V and J ends lost 5 bases and 4 bases, in that order; junction bases with no gene match: 2. This CDR3 contains 14 residues. Germline CDR1 SGHTA, CDR2 FQGNSA. CDR3 in amino acids: CASSRTGGADTQYF. The DNA of the CDR3 is TGTGCCAGCAGCCGGACAGGGGGCGCAGATACGCAGTATTTT.

This rearrangement joins TRBV30 to TRBJ2-5; possibly TRBD1 for D (6 bases). The germline CDR1 and CDR2 sequences are GTSNPN and SVGIG (reference sequence). There are 12 residues in the CDR3. Trimming took 2 bases from V and 5 from J, leaving 9 bases between them. This CDR3 is CAWSSRGETQYF. CDR3 bases: TGTGCCTGGAGTTCGAGGGGGGAGACCCAGTACTTC.

The chain is built from TRBV18 and TRBJ1-1; possibly TRBD1 for D (5 bases). The CDR3 runs to 14 residues. From germline, CDR1 is KGHSH and CDR2 LQKENI. The V end lost 9 bases, the J end lost 3 bases, and 17 bases lay between the germline ends. For the CDR3, the DNA is TGTGCCAGTTCGGAAGCAGGGTCGGACACTGAAGCTTTCTTT. Protein sequence: CASSEAGSDTEAFF.

The chain recombines TRBV7-9 with TRBJ1-2; TRBD1 agrees at 7 bases. J gave up 8 bases and V 6 bases, and 12 bases lay outside the gene matches. CDR1 is SEHNR and CDR2 is FQNEAQ in the germline V gene (reference sequence). The CDR3 is made up of 14 amino acids. CDR3 residues: CASRFPGTDEGYTF. The CDR3 nucleotides read TGTGCCAGCAGATTTCCCGGGACAGATGAAGGCTACACCTTC. Together with reference TRBV7-9 and TRBJ1-2, the CDR3 gives the full variable domain: DTGVSQNPRHKITKRGQNVTFRCDPISEHNRLYWYRQTLGQGPEFLTYFQNEAQLEKSRLLSDRFSAERPKGSFSTLEIQRTEQGDSAMYLCASRFPGTDEGYTFGSGTRLTVV.

This chain uses TRBV15 with TRBJ1-2, with TRBD1 matching over 7 bases. In germline, CDR1 is LNHNV, CDR2 YYDKDF (reference sequence). Germline trimming cut 2 bases from V and 4 bases from J; bases unmatched to any gene: 10. The CDR3 runs to 16 residues. The CDR3 nucleotides read TGTGCCACCAGCAGATCCGAAGAGGGGGCCCTCTATGGCTACACCTTC. It is translated as CATSRSEEGALYGYTF.

The CDR3 DNA reads TGTGCCATCAGTCGGGACAGAGCCACAGATACGCAGTATTTT. Its protein is CAISRDRATDTQYF. V gene TRBV10-3 combines with J gene TRBJ2-3; 7 bases are shared with TRBD1. Per germline, CDR1 ENHRY and CDR2 SYGVKD. This CDR3 comprises 14 residues. Trimming at V came to 5 bases and at J to 2 bases, leaving 4 bases not matched to a gene.

The chain is built from TRBV28 and TRBJ2-7, with D unclear. Trimming took 10 bases from V and 3 from J, leaving 13 bases between them. This CDR3 is built from 12 residues. Per germline, CDR1 MDHEN and CDR2 SYDVKM. The CDR3 DNA reads as TGTGCCACCCTAGGCACCGTCTACGAGCAGTACTTC. Protein: CATLGTVYEQYF.

This clonotype was observed a handful of times. The chain has TRBV4-2 and TRBJ2-7; D remains ambiguous. The germline CDR1 and CDR2 sequences are LGHNA and YNFKEQ. The CDR3 sequence is 12 residues long. V was trimmed by 0 bases and J by 4 bases, leaving 4 bases between them. As DNA, the CDR3 is TGTGCCAGCAGCCAAGAAGGGTACGAGCAGTACTTC. Translation: CASSQEGYEQYF.

V gene TRBV2 combines with J gene TRBJ2-1, with 10 bases matching TRBD2. Germline CDR1 reads SNHLY; CDR2 reads FYNNEI. This CDR3 has 13 amino acids. J gave up 9 bases and V 5 bases, and 4 bases lay outside the gene matches. The CDR3 loop reads CASSSGRDTEQFF. The CDR3 DNA sequence: TGTGCCAGCAGTAGCGGGAGGGATACTGAGCAGTTCTTC.

V is TRBV5-1 and J is TRBJ2-1, with D possibly matching TRBD2 (6 bases). The CDR3 sequence is 15 residues long. Trimming took off 0 bases at V and 6 bases at J, with 13 bases between the two ends. Germline V gene lookup returns CDR1 SGHRS and CDR2 YFSETQ. In DNA, the CDR3 is TGCGCCAGCAGCTTGGCCGGGAGCTTGACCAATGAGCAGTTCTTC. Amino acids: CASSLAGSLTNEQFF.

This chain links TRBV6-6 with TRBJ2-1, with no clear D. The CDR3 sequence is 13 residues long. Germline CDR1 and CDR2: MNHNY and SVGAGI (reference sequence). The V end was cut by 7 bases, the J end by 4 bases, with 11 bases between. In nucleotides, the CDR3 is TGTGCCAGCACCGCGCTAGATTACAATGAGCAGTTCTTC. Translating gives CASTALDYNEQFF.

The chain couples TRBV5-4 to TRBJ2-2, with D maybe TRBD2 (5 bases). The CDR3 is 15 residues long. The germline CDR1 and CDR2 sequences are SGHNT and YYREEE (reference sequence). V was cut by 2 bases and J by 2 bases, with 10 bases left in between. The CDR3 nucleotides read TGTGCCAGCAGCTTAATCAGCGGCAACACCGGGGAGCTGTTTTTT. It codes for CASSLISGNTGELFF. The full variable domain, with the rest looked up from reference TRBV5-4 and TRBJ2-2, is ETGVTQSPTHLIKTRGQQVTLRCSSQSGHNTVSWYQQALGQGPQFIFQYYREEENGRGNFPPRFSGLQFPNYSSELNVNALELDDSALYLCASSLISGNTGELFFGEGSRLTVL.

The V gene is TRBV7-3, the J gene TRBJ1-1; D is undetermined. V was cut by 5 bases and J by 0 bases, with 7 bases left in between. Per germline, CDR1 SGHTA and CDR2 FQGTGA. The CDR3 contains 13 residues. The CDR3 sequence is CASSREVNTEAFF. CDR3 in DNA: TGTGCCAGCAGCCGTGAGGTGAACACTGAAGCTTTCTTT.

The chain employs TRBV3-1 and TRBJ2-7; 7 bases are a match to TRBD1. This CDR3 has 14 residues. V was pared by 5 bases and J by 2 bases, with 6 bases of the junction left unmatched. In germline, CDR1 is LGHDT, CDR2 YNNKEL (reference sequence). This CDR3 is CASSWTGQAYEQYF. The CDR3 DNA follows: TGTGCCAGCAGCTGGACAGGACAAGCCTACGAGCAGTACTTC.

V and J are TRBV5-6 and TRBJ1-3, with D uncertain. The CDR3 has 15 amino acids. V shed 0 bases and J shed 3 bases, with 10 bases lying between them. CDR1 is SGHDT and CDR2 is YYEEEE in the germline V gene. The CDR3 sequence: CASSLATTLGNTIYF. For the CDR3, the DNA is TGTGCCAGCAGCTTGGCCACAACTCTTGGAAACACCATATATTTT.

The chain couples TRBV15 to TRBJ1-1; the D gene is possibly TRBD1 (6 bases). The CDR3 runs to 19 residues. In germline, CDR1 is LNHNV, CDR2 YYDKDF (reference sequence). The germline V and J ends were trimmed by 0 bases and 1 base, with 21 bases remaining between them. CDR3 sequence (DNA): TGTGCCACCAGCAGAGATTTACCAGGTTCACAGGGCAGGAACACTGAAGCTTTCTTT. It translates to CATSRDLPGSQGRNTEAFF.

The chain carries TRBV24-1 and TRBJ1-5; D unclear. Germline V gene lookup returns CDR1 KGHDR and CDR2 SFDVKD. V was shortened by 4 bases and J by 5 bases, with 8 bases between the two germline ends. The length of the CDR3 is 13 residues. The CDR3 loop is CATSERRDQPQHF. As DNA, the CDR3 is TGTGCCACCAGTGAGAGGAGGGATCAGCCCCAGCATTTT.

The chain couples TRBV28 to TRBJ2-3, with D possibly TRBD1 on 7 matching bases. V was clipped by 5 bases and J by 4 bases, with 19 bases between them. This CDR3 region has 16 residues. The germline gives CDR1 MDHEN, CDR2 SYDVKM. The CDR3 sequence is CASSPAAGTASDTQYF. CDR3 nucleotide sequence: TGTGCCAGCAGTCCCGCGGCGGGGACAGCTTCAGATACGCAGTATTTT. The variable domain in full, completed from reference TRBV28 and TRBJ2-3, reads DVKVTQSSRYLVKRTGEKVFLECVQDMDHENMFWYRQDPGLGLRLIYFSYDVKMKEKGDIPEGYSVSREKKERFSLILESASTNQTSMYLCASSPAAGTASDTQYFGPGTRLTVL.

The chain carries TRBV19 and TRBJ2-1; 7 bases match TRBD2. J gave up 0 bases and V 7 bases, and 6 bases lay outside the gene matches. CDR3 length equals 15 residues. The germline gives CDR1 LNHDA, CDR2 SQIVND (reference sequence). For the CDR3, the DNA is TGTGCCAGTACCCCGGGGGGAAGCTCCTACAATGAGCAGTTCTTC. Protein: CASTPGGSSYNEQFF.

The chain has TRBV25-1 and TRBJ1-2; D is undetermined. The CDR3 is 14 residues long. V shed 2 bases and J shed 7 bases, with 14 bases lying between them. CDR1 and CDR2 from the germline V gene are MGHDK and SYGVNS. For the CDR3, the DNA is TGTGCCAGCAGTGAAATAGGGTCAATCCGTGGCTACACCTTC. It translates to CASSEIGSIRGYTF.

The J gene is TRBJ1-2, the V gene TRBV12-3 or TRBV12-4, with D tentatively TRBD1 (6 bases). The CDR3 has 14 residues. Trimming shortened V by 6 bases and J by 2 bases, and 13 bases separated the two germline ends. CDR3 sequence: CASSRITGNYGYTF. The CDR3 DNA sequence: TGTGCCAGCAGCCGCATAACAGGGAACTATGGCTACACCTTC.